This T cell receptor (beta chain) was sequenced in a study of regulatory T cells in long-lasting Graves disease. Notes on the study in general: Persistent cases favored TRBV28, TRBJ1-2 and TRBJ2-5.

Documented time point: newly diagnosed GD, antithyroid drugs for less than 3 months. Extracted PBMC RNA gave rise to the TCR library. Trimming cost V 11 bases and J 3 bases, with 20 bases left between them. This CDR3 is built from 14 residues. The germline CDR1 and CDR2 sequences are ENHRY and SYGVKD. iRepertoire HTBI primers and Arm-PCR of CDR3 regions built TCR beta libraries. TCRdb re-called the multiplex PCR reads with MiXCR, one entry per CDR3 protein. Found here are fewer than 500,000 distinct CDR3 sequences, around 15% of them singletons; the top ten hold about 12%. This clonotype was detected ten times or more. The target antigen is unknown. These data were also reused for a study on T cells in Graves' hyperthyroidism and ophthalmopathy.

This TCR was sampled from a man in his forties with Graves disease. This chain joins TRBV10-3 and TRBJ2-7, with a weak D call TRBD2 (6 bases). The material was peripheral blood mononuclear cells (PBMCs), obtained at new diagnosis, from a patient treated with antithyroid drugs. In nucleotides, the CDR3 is TGTGCCGTTCGTCCTCGTCAGGAGGGCTACGAGCAGTACTTC. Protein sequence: CAVRPRQEGYEQYF.